A single sample gave rise to the 18 T cell receptor beta chains below, sequenced in a study of regulatory T cells in long-lasting Graves disease. The time point was: persistent/refractory GD, antithyroid drugs over 5 years with positive TRAb. From PBMCs, RNA was extracted and then used to make the TCR library. The authors built TCR beta libraries using iRepertoire HTBI primers and Arm-PCR of CDR3 regions. TCRdb re-analysed the multiplex PCR reads in MiXCR, keeping a single row per CDR3 protein. The table records 600,000 to 800,000 distinct CDR3 sequences, roughly 30% of them present only once. The sample was peripheral blood mononuclear cells (PBMCs), taken when the disease was refractory, from a patient treated with antithyroid drugs. The receptors here all came from a female donor with Graves disease.

This chain uses TRBV20-1 with TRBJ1-2, with a possible D match to TRBD1 (6 bases). V was cut by 5 bases and J by 6 bases, with 19 bases left in between. The CDR3 runs to 14 residues. The V gene's germline CDR1 is DFQATT and CDR2 SNEGSKA (reference sequence). The CDR3 DNA reads as TGCAGTGCTCCTATACGGGGGGCCTGGGATGGCTACACCTTC. It encodes CSAPIRGAWDGYTF.

Many counts were recorded for this clonotype. V gene TRBV27 combines with J gene TRBJ1-1; no reliable D call. With 5 bases removed from V and 3 bases from J, the gap between germline ends came to 13 bases. The CDR3 has 14 amino acids. Germline V gives CDR1 MNHEY, CDR2 SMNVEV (reference sequence). In DNA, the CDR3 is TGTGCCAGCAGTCCTAGGGTGGGGTACACTGAAGCTTTCTTT. Its translation is CASSPRVGYTEAFF.

This sequence joins TRBV5-6 and TRBJ2-7, with 7 bases lining up with TRBD1. Trimming took 0 bases from V and 1 from J; bases not matched to a gene: 7. Per the germline V gene, CDR1 is SGHDT and CDR2 is YYEEEE. The CDR3 consists of 16 residues. DNA for the CDR3: TGTGCCAGCAGCTTGGGGGGGACAGTTCTTTCCTACGAGCAGTACTTC. It specifies CASSLGGTVLSYEQYF.

CDR3 amino acids: CASSWDRGSGTEAFF. In nucleotides, the CDR3 is TGTGCCAGCAGCTGGGACAGGGGGTCGGGCACTGAAGCTTTCTTT. V is TRBV7-9 and J is TRBJ1-1; 11 bases line up with TRBD1. Unmatched junction bases numbered 5, after V lost 4 bases and J lost 4 bases. Germline V gene lookup returns CDR1 SEHNR and CDR2 FQNEAQ (reference sequence). The CDR3 has 15 residues.

This clonotype was observed at least ten times. The CDR3 DNA is TGTGCCAGCAGTGAAGGGCGCCAAGAGACCCAGTACTTC. It yields the protein CASSEGRQETQYF. V and J are TRBV6-2 or TRBV6-3 and TRBJ2-5; D gene uncertain. The CDR3 runs to 13 residues. CDR1 is MNHEY and CDR2 is SVGEGT in the germline V gene. V dropped 5 bases and J dropped 1 base, with 8 bases sitting between them.

In its sample, this clonotype was seen many times. The chain joins TRBV12-3 or TRBV12-4 to TRBJ2-5, with 9 nucleotides matching TRBD2. The CDR3 contains 16 residues. J was trimmed by 1 base and V by 6 bases; bases with no gene match: 9. The CDR3 region has the DNA TGTGCCAGCAGCCTGGGAGCGGGAGGAGGCCAAGAGACCCAGTACTTC. It codes for CASSLGAGGGQETQYF.

The J gene is TRBJ2-7, the V gene TRBV7-3; weak D call: TRBD1 (5 bases). Between the trimmed V and J ends, which lost 5 bases and 2 bases, there was a span of 19 bases. CDR3 length equals 16 residues. The germline V gene has CDR1 SGHTA and CDR2 FQGTGA. The CDR3, as DNA: TGTGCCAGCAGCCCACCCGGGCAGGGAAGGCCCTACGAGCAGTACTTC. This sequence encodes CASSPPGQGRPYEQYF.

The rearrangement links TRBV7-9 to TRBJ2-7; 9 positions match TRBD1. Germline CDR1 and CDR2: SEHNR and FQNEAQ (reference sequence). CDR3 size: 14 residues. The trim removed 6 bases at V and 5 bases at J, leaving 8 bases unmatched. The CDR3 DNA follows: TGTGCCAGCAGAGAGGGGACAGGGTCCCACGAGCAGTACTTC. Protein sequence: CASREGTGSHEQYF.

Turning to this clonotype: No conserved phenylalanine or tryptophan is present at the end of the CDR3, so a read error is the likely explanation. The chain carries TRBV20-1 and TRBJ2-5, with D possibly TRBD2 on 6 matching bases. The CDR3 spans 12 residues. Trimming shortened V by 6 bases and J by 0 bases, and 8 bases separated the two germline ends. Germline V lookup: CDR1 DFQATT, CDR2 SNEGSKA (reference sequence). The CDR3 region has the DNA TGCAGTGCCGCGGGAAACCAAGAGACCCAGTACTCC. This encodes CSAAGNQETQYS.

The chain couples TRBV7-9 to TRBJ1-5; 9 nucleotides line up with TRBD1. J gave up 1 base and V 3 bases, and 4 bases lay outside the gene matches. CDR3 length: 16 residues. CDR1 is SEHNR and CDR2 is FQNEAQ in the germline V gene (reference sequence). The CDR3 loop reads CASSLGDRVSNQPQHF. CDR3 DNA sequence: TGTGCCAGCAGCTTGGGGGACAGGGTAAGCAATCAGCCCCAGCATTTT.

This clonotype was seen a single time. V gene TRBV5-4 combines with J gene TRBJ1-1, with a weak D call TRBD1 (6 bases). Germline lookup yields CDR1 SGHNT and CDR2 YYREEE (reference sequence). The CDR3 sequence is 15 residues long. Deletions cut 0 bases from V and 0 bases from J, with 9 bases between. The CDR3: CASSLEWGLNTEAFF. CDR3 DNA: TGTGCCAGCAGCTTGGAGTGGGGGCTGAACACTGAAGCTTTCTTT.

The CDR3 loop reads CASRTGRGFNGELFF. The CDR3 coding sequence is TGTGCCAGTAGGACCGGGAGGGGCTTTAACGGGGAGCTGTTTTTT. The chain is built from TRBV19 and TRBJ2-2, with TRBD2 matching over 8 bases. The CDR3 runs to 15 residues. CDR1 and CDR2 from the germline V gene are LNHDA and SQIVND (reference sequence). Trimming cost V 6 bases and J 7 bases; bases outside gene matches: 10. The variable domain in full, with the rest retrieved from reference TRBV19 and TRBJ2-2, is DGGITQSPKYLFRKEGQNVTLSCEQNLNHDAMYWYRQDPGQGLRLIYYSQIVNDFQKGDIAEGYSVSREKKESFPLTVTSAQKNPTAFYLCASRTGRGFNGELFFGEGSRLTVL.

V gene TRBV3-1 combines with J gene TRBJ2-7; TRBD2 agrees at 10 bases. Looked up from germline, CDR1 is LGHDT and CDR2 is YNNKEL (reference sequence). The CDR3 is 14 amino acids. V lost 6 bases and J lost 5; bases outside the gene matches: 7. CDR3: CASSTSGIPHEQYF. The DNA for the CDR3 is TGTGCCAGCAGTACTAGCGGGATCCCCCACGAGCAGTACTTC.

The rearrangement uses TRBV2 and TRBJ1-5; 7 bases fit TRBD1. Per the germline V gene, CDR1 is SNHLY and CDR2 is FYNNEI. J was trimmed by 4 bases and V by 6 bases; bases with no gene match: 3. The CDR3 is 13 amino acids. The CDR3 region is CASRGTENQPQHF. As DNA, the CDR3 is TGTGCCAGCAGAGGGACAGAAAATCAGCCCCAGCATTTT. The complete variable domain, with remaining parts taken from reference TRBV2 and TRBJ1-5, reads EPEVTQTPSHQVTQMGQEVILRCVPISNHLYFYWYRQILGQKVEFLVSFYNNEISEKSEIFDDQFSVERPDGSNFTLKIRSTKLEDSAMYFCASRGTENQPQHFGDGTRLSIL.

This clonotype was picked up a small number of times. The genes are TRBV20-1 and TRBJ2-7, with D possibly being TRBD1 (5 bases). The CDR3 extends over 16 amino acids. Germline values: CDR1 DFQATT, CDR2 SNEGSKA (reference sequence). Trimming took off 0 bases at V and 5 bases at J, with 20 bases between the two ends. The CDR3 protein is CSARDGRGRDANEQYF. The CDR3, as DNA: TGCAGTGCTAGAGATGGTAGAGGCAGGGATGCCAACGAGCAGTACTTC.

This chain links TRBV7-9 with TRBJ1-2; a weak D match, TRBD1 (5 bases). This CDR3 is built from 15 residues. Trimming pared 5 bases from V and 4 bases from J, leaving 17 bases between. Germline V CDR1 and CDR2: SEHNR, FQNEAQ (reference sequence). CDR3 sequence reads: CASSPRQTSRYGYTF. CDR3 DNA sequence: TGTGCCAGCAGCCCCCGACAGACTTCCCGCTATGGCTACACCTTC.

The rearrangement joins TRBV7-9 to TRBJ2-7; D is ambiguous. The CDR3 consists of 14 residues. CDR1 and CDR2 from the germline V gene are SEHNR and FQNEAQ (reference sequence). The V gene lost 5 bases and the J gene lost 6 bases, with 17 bases spanning the gap. The CDR3 DNA sequence: TGTGCCAGCAGCACCCCGAACGTTGGTTTCGAGCAGTACTTC. It encodes CASSTPNVGFEQYF.

This clonotype has ten or more counts. This chain connects TRBV28 to TRBJ1-1; 7 bases map to TRBD1. Germline CDR1 is MDHEN and CDR2 is SYDVKM. The CDR3 runs 15 residues. Losses at the gene ends were 5 bases for V and 1 base for J; bases not matched to a gene: 7. CDR3 sequence reads: CASSRLYRGNTEAFF. The DNA for the CDR3 is TGTGCCAGCAGTCGCCTTTACAGGGGGAACACTGAAGCTTTCTTT.